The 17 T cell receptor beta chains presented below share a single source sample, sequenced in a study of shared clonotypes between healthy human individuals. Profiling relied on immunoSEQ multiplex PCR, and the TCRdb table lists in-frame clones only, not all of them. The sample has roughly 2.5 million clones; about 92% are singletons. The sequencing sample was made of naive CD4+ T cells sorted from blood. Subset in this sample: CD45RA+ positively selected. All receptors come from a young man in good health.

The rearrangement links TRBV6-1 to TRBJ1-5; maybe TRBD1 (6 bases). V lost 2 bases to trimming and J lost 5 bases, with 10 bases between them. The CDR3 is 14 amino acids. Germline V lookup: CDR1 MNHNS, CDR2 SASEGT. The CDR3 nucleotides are TGTGCCAGCAGTGAATGGGGGGGCTATCAGCCCCAGCATTTT. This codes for CASSEWGGYQPQHF.

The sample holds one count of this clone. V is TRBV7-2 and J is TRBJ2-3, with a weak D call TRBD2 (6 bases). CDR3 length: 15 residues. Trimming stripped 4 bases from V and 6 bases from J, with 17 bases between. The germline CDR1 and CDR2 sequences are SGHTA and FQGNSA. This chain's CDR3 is CASSSQETSADTQYF. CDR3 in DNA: TGTGCCAGCAGCTCGCAAGAGACTAGTGCGGATACGCAGTATTTT.

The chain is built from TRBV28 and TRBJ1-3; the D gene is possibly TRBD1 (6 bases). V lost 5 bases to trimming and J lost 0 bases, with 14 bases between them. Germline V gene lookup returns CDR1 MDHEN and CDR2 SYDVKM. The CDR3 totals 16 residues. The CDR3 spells CASSKTGAVSGNTIYF. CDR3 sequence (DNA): TGTGCCAGCAGTAAGACAGGAGCCGTCTCTGGAAACACCATATATTTT.

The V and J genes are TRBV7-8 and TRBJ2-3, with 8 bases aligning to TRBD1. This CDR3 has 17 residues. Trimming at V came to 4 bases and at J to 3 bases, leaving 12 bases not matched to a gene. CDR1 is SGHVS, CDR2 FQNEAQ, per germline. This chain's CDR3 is CASSSSPQGAQTDTQYF. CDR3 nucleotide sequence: TGTGCCAGCAGCTCGTCGCCCCAGGGGGCCCAAACAGATACGCAGTATTTT. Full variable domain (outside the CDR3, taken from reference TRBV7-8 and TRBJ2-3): GAGVSQSPRYKVAKRGQDVALRCDPISGHVSLFWYQQALGQGPEFLTYFQNEAQLDKSGLPSDRFFAERPEGSVSTLKIQRTQQEDSAVYLCASSSSPQGAQTDTQYFGPGTRLTVL.

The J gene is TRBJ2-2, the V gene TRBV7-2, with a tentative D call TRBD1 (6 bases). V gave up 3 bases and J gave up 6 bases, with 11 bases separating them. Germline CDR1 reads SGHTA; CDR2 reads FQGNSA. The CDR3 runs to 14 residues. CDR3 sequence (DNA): TGTGCCAGCAGCTTCCTGGGACAACCCGGGGAGCTGTTTTTT. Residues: CASSFLGQPGELFF. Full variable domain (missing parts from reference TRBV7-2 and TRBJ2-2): GAGVSQSPSNKVTEKGKDVELRCDPISGHTALYWYRQSLGQGLEFLIYFQGNSAPDKSGLPSDRFSAERTGGSVSTLTIQRTQQEDSAVYLCASSFLGQPGELFFGEGSRLTVL.

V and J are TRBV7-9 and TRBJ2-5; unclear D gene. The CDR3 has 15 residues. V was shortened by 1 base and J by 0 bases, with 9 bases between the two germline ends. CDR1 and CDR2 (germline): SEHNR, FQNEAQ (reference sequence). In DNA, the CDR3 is TGTGCCAGCAGCTTAGTGGAAACGTACCAAGAGACCCAGTACTTC. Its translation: CASSLVETYQETQYF.

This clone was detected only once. This CDR3 is CAISATGTLNTGELFF. CDR3 nucleotide sequence: TGTGCCATCAGTGCAACCGGGACTTTGAACACCGGGGAGCTGTTTTTT. The V call is TRBV10-3, the J call TRBJ2-2, with a tentative D call TRBD2 (6 bases). The CDR3 runs to 16 residues. Germline lookup yields CDR1 ENHRY and CDR2 SYGVKD. The V end was cut by 4 bases, the J end by 1 base, with 13 bases between.

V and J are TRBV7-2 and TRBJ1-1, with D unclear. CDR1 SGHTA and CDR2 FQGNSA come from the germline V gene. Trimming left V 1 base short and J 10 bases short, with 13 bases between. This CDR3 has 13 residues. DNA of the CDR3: TGTGCCAGCAGCTTAGGGCGGCAACTAAGAGCTTTCTTT. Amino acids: CASSLGRQLRAFF.

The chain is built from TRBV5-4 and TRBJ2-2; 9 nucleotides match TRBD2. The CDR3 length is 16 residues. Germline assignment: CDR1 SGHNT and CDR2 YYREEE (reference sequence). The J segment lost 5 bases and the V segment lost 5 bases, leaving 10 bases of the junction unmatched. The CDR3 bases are TGTGCCAGCAGGAACATTAGCGGGAGAGGGACCGGGGAGCTGTTTTTT. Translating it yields CASRNISGRGTGELFF.

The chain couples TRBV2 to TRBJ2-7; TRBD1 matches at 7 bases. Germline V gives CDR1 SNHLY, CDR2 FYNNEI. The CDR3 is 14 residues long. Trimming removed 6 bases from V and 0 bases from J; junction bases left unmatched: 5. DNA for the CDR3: TGTGCCAGCAGCTTGGACAGGAGCTCCTACGAGCAGTACTTC. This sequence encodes CASSLDRSSYEQYF.

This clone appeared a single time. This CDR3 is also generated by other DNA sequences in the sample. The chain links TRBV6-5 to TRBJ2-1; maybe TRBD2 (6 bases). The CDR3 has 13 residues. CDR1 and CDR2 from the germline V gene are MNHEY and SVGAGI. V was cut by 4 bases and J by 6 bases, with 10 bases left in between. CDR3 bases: TGTGCCAGCAGTTCCCCCGGGGGCAATGAGCAGTTCTTC. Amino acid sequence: CASSSPGGNEQFF.

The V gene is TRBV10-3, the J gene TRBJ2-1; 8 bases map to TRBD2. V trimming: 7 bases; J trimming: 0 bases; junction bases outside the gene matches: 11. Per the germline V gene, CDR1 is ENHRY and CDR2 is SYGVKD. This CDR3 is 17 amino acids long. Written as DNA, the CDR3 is TGTGCCATCACCCGAGCGGGGGACCAGGGCTCCTACAATGAGCAGTTCTTC. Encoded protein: CAITRAGDQGSYNEQFF.

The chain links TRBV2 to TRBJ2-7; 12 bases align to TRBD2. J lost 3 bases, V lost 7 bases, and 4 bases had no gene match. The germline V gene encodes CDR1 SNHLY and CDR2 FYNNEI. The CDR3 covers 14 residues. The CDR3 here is CASTEGLAGYEQYF. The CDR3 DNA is TGTGCCAGCACGGAGGGACTAGCGGGCTACGAGCAGTACTTC.

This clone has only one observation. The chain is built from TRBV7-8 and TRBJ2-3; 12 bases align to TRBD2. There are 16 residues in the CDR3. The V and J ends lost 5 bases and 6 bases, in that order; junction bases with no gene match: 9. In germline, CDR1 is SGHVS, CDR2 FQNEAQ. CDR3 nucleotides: TGTGCCAGCAGCCAACTGACTAGCGGGAGTTCGGATACGCAGTATTTT. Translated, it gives CASSQLTSGSSDTQYF.

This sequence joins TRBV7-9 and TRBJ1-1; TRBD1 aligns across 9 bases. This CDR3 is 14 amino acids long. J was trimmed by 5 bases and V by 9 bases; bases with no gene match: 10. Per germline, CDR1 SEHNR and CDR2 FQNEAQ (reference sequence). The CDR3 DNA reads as TGTGCCAGTATTCCGGGACAGGGCCGGACTGAAGCTTTCTTT. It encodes CASIPGQGRTEAFF.

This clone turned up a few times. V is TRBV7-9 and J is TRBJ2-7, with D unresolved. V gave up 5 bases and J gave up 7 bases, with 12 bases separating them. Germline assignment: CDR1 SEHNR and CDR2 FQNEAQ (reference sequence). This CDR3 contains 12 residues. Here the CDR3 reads CASSQSIGEQYF. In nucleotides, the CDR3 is TGTGCCAGCAGCCAATCGATAGGGGAGCAGTACTTC.

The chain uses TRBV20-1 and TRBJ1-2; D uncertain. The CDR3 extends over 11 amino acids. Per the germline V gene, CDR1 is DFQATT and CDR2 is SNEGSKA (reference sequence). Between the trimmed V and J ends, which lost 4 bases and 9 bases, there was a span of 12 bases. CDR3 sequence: CSATGPQRYTF. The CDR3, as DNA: TGCAGTGCTACCGGCCCCCAGCGCTACACCTTC.